The 15 T cell receptor beta chains given below trace back to one sample, sequenced in a study of early T cells in non-severe SARS-CoV-2 infection. Via MiXCR, TCRdb re-called the 5' RACE reads, giving one row per CDR3 protein. The sample contains roughly 86,000 distinct CDR3 sequences, roughly 14% of which appear only once. Sample: whole blood. Source of these receptors: an adult who was a healthcare worker with PCR-confirmed SARS-CoV-2 infection or an uninfected control (not recorded which).

This clonotype was recorded at least ten times. This chain uses TRBV3-1 with TRBJ1-3; D possibly corresponds to TRBD1 (6 bases). Trimming took off 4 bases at V and 0 bases at J, with 10 bases between the two ends. The CDR3 loop spans 15 amino acids. Germline V CDR1 and CDR2: LGHDT, YNNKEL (reference sequence). As DNA, the CDR3 is TGTGCCAGCAGCCGGATGGGACACTCTGGAAACACCATATATTTT. This gives the protein CASSRMGHSGNTIYF.

The gene calls are TRBV7-9 and TRBJ1-3; 7 bases fit TRBD1. V was clipped by 5 bases and J by 0 bases; unmatched bases: 7. Per the germline V gene, CDR1 is SEHNR and CDR2 is FQNEAQ (reference sequence). The CDR3 sequence is 16 residues long. CDR3 coding DNA: TGTGCCAGCAGCCTGGGACAGCCCAACTCTGGAAACACCATATATTTT. Its translation is CASSLGQPNSGNTIYF.

This chain connects TRBV30 to TRBJ1-1, with D uncertain. This CDR3 is built from 12 residues. Germline V gene data show CDR1 as GTSNPN and CDR2 as SVGIG (reference sequence). Deletions cut 2 bases from V and 0 bases from J, with 4 bases between. CDR3: CAWSFMNTEAFF. The CDR3 nucleotides read TGTGCCTGGAGTTTTATGAACACTGAAGCTTTCTTT.

This clonotype was counted a few times. The chain is built from TRBV20-1 and TRBJ1-3; the match to TRBD1 covers 7 bases. The V segment lost 0 bases and the J segment 0 bases; nucleotides outside the gene matches: 2. The CDR3 runs to 15 residues. CDR1 DFQATT and CDR2 SNEGSKA come from the germline V gene (reference sequence). CDR3 DNA: TGCAGTGCTAGAGATGACAGGGTCTCTGGAAACACCATATATTTT. It specifies CSARDDRVSGNTIYF.

The table lists this clonotype with a few counts. As DNA, the CDR3 is TGTGCCAGCAGCCCGCTTAAAGGGGTAGAGACCCAGTACTTC. This codes for CASSPLKGVETQYF. This sequence joins TRBV3-1 and TRBJ2-5, with D possibly being TRBD1 (5 bases). In germline, CDR1 is LGHDT, CDR2 YNNKEL (reference sequence). The CDR3 has 14 amino acids. V was cut by 4 bases and J by 4 bases, with 13 bases left in between.

The genes are TRBV10-2 and TRBJ1-1; TRBD1 is a possible D gene (6 bases). This CDR3 spans 12 amino acids. Per the germline V gene, CDR1 is WSHSY and CDR2 is SAAADI. The V and J ends lost 9 bases and 4 bases respectively, with 12 bases between them. The CDR3 region has the DNA TGCGCCAGTGGGGGAGGGGGCACTGAAGCTTTCTTT. Translated: CASGGGGTEAFF.

This clonotype occurred many times. The chain employs TRBV7-6 and TRBJ2-1; TRBD1 aligns across 10 bases. Germline CDR1 SGHVS, CDR2 FNYEAQ. This CDR3 is 16 amino acids long. V gave up 5 bases and J gave up 2 bases; unmatched junction bases: 6. Written as DNA, the CDR3 is TGTGCCAGCAGCACCGCCGGGACAGGGGCCTACAATGAGCAGTTCTTC. Encoded protein: CASSTAGTGAYNEQFF.

At least ten counts were recorded for this clonotype. This chain connects TRBV24-1 to TRBJ1-2; D is undetermined. CDR1 KGHDR and CDR2 SFDVKD come from the germline V gene. The V end lost 1 base, the J end lost 7 bases, and 6 bases lay between the germline ends. This CDR3 has 12 residues. As DNA, the CDR3 is TGTGCCACCAGTGATTTAGGTACTGGCTACACCTTC. Protein product: CATSDLGTGYTF.

This chain links TRBV5-1 with TRBJ2-3; D may correspond to TRBD1 or TRBD2 (5 bases each). Trimming cost V 3 bases and J 1 base, with 15 bases left between them. This CDR3 spans 16 amino acids. Germline loops: CDR1 SGHRS, CDR2 YFSETQ. CDR3 sequence (DNA): TGCGCCAGCAGCTCGGGGACCGGGCCCGGCACAGATACGCAGTATTTT. Encoded protein: CASSSGTGPGTDTQYF.

Ten or more counts support this clonotype. This sequence joins TRBV9 and TRBJ2-5, with D perhaps given as TRBD1 or TRBD2 (5 bases each). The CDR3 has 15 residues. Between the trimmed V and J ends, which lost 4 bases and 0 bases, there was a span of 13 bases. Germline loops: CDR1 SGDLS, CDR2 YYNGEE. CDR3 region: CASSYLTGHQETQYF. In nucleotides, the CDR3 is TGTGCCAGCAGCTACTTGACGGGGCACCAAGAGACCCAGTACTTC.

This clonotype was detected a few times. The chain has TRBV6-2 or TRBV6-3 and TRBJ1-5; D ambiguous. CDR3 size: 16 residues. Trimming cost V 2 bases and J 1 base, with 12 bases left between them. CDR1 is MNHEY and CDR2 is SVGEGT in the germline V gene. The CDR3 DNA reads as TGTGCCAGCAGTTACGGCCCCTGGAGGAGCAATCAGCCCCAGCATTTT. Its protein is CASSYGPWRSNQPQHF.

There are many counts of this clonotype. The chain uses TRBV12-2 and TRBJ1-5; the tabulated D call, TRBD1, remains unverified against the DNA. TRBV12-2 is a listed pseudogene. The CDR3 has 17 residues. CDR3 region: CASRSLFRQGLYQPQHF. CDR3 nucleotide sequence: TGTGCAAGTCGCTCCCTTTTTCGCCAGGGGCTTTATCAGCCCCAGCATTTT.

In this sample, this clonotype turned up a few times. This chain connects TRBV5-1 to TRBJ2-2, with D hard to call. Trimming removed 1 base from V and 4 bases from J, with 5 bases in between. This CDR3 is built from 13 residues. Germline CDR1 is SGHRS and CDR2 is YFSETQ. The chain's CDR3 is CASSLLSTGELFF. The DNA for the CDR3 is TGCGCCAGCAGCTTGTTATCCACCGGGGAGCTGTTTTTT. Full variable domain (remainder filled in from reference TRBV5-1 and TRBJ2-2): KAGVTQTPRYLIKTRGQQVTLSCSPISGHRSVSWYQQTPGQGLQFLFEYFSETQRNKGNFPGRFSGRQFSNSRSEMNVSTLELGDSALYLCASSLLSTGELFFGEGSRLTVL.

This clonotype was seen at least ten times. The genes are TRBV5-1 and TRBJ2-5, with D perhaps TRBD1 or TRBD2 (5 bases each). This CDR3 comprises 18 residues. Trimming cost V 2 bases and J 5 bases, with 25 bases left between them. Germline loops: CDR1 SGHRS, CDR2 YFSETQ. CDR3 in amino acids: CASSLRSGDGRGRETQYF. The CDR3 DNA reads as TGCGCCAGCAGCTTAAGGTCCGGGGACGGAAGGGGTCGGGAGACCCAGTACTTC.

V and J are TRBV29-1 and TRBJ1-2, with D maybe TRBD1 (6 bases). The CDR3 runs to 13 residues. CDR1 is SQVTM and CDR2 is ANQGSEA in the germline V gene. V lost 3 bases and J lost 1, with 9 bases in between. The CDR3 DNA is TGCAGCGTTGAGGGGGGCAGTAACTATGGCTACACCTTC. Its protein product is CSVEGGSNYGYTF.